The clone carrying this TCR beta chain was observed a single time. The sample belongs to a study of shared clonotypes between healthy human individuals. The CDR3 covers 14 residues. Germline assignment: CDR1 SGHNT and CDR2 YYREEE (reference sequence). V dropped 3 bases and J dropped 5 bases, with 14 bases sitting between them. The assay was immunoSEQ multiplex PCR, and TCRdb's table has in-frame clones only and misses some. Seen here are 2 million to 3 million clones, 80% to 95% observed once, and the top ten hold 0.36%. The rearrangement links TRBV5-4 to TRBJ2-5; D may correspond to TRBD1 or TRBD2 (5 bases each). The sequencing input was naive CD4+ T cells from PBMCs. The sample's subset: CD45RA+ positively selected. This receptor was taken from a man between 18 and 29 years old in good health. Some clones in this sample may be carry-over from other donors' samples. CDR3 in amino acids: CASSSGAAGETQYF. The DNA for the CDR3 is TGTGCCAGCAGCTCCGGGGCAGCCGGGGAGACCCAGTACTTC.